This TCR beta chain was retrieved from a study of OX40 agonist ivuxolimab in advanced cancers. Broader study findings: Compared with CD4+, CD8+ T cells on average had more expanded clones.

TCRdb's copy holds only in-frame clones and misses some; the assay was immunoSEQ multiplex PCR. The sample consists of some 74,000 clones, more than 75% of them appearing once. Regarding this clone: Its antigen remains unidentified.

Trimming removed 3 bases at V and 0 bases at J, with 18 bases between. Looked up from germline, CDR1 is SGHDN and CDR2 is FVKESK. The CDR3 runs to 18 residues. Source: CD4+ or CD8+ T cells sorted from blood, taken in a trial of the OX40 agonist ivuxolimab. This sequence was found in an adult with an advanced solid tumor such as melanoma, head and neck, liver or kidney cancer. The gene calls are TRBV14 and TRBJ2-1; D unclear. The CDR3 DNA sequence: TGTGCCAGCAGCCACCGCAATTGGTTCTCGAGCTCCTACAATGAGCAGTTCTTC. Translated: CASSHRNWFSSSYNEQFF. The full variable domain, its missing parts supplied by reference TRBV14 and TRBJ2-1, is EAGVTQFPSHSVIEKGQTVTLRCDPISGHDNLYWYRRVMGKEIKFLLHFVKESKQDESGMPNNRFLAERTGGTYSTLKVQPAELEDSGVYFCASSHRNWFSSSYNEQFFGPGTRLTVL.